This T cell receptor (beta chain) was sequenced during a study of T-cell memory formation after mild COVID-19. TCRdb ran MiXCR on the 5' RACE reads and lists one entry per CDR3 protein. The data show some 340,000 distinct CDR3 sequences, with around 13% seen just once and about a fifth held by the top ten. This clonotype was recorded a few times. This clonotype was obtained from a man in his late teens or twenties who had mild COVID-19 (a few samples of this study predate the infection). Cell type and time point are not known. The sequenced sample consisted of PBMCs or a T cell subset sorted from them (not recorded which).

CDR3 DNA sequence: TGTGCCACCCAAACTACGGAGGATTCGTTAAGGCGGCAGTACTTC. Translated: CATQTTEDSLRRQYF. The chain carries TRBV15 and TRBJ2-7, with D perhaps TRBD2 (5 bases). The CDR3 is made up of 15 amino acids. V was pared by 8 bases and J by 9 bases, with 26 bases between. Germline CDR1 reads LNHNV; CDR2 reads YYDKDF (reference sequence).